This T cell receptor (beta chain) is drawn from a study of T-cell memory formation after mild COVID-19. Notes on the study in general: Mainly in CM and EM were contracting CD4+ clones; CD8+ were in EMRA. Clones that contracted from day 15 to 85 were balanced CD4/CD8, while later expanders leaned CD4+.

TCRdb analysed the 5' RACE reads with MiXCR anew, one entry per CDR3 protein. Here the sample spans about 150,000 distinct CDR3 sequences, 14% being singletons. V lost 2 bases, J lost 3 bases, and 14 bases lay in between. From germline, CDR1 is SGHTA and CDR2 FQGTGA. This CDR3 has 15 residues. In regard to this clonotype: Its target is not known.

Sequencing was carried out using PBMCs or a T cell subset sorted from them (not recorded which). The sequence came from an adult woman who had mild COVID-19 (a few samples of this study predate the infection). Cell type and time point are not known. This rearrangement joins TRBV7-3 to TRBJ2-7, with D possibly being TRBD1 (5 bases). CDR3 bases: TGTGCCAGCAGCTTATACCCAGGGTCGATCTACGAGCAGTACTTC. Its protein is CASSLYPGSIYEQYF. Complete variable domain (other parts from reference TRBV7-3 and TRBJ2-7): GAGVSQTPSNKVTEKGKYVELRCDPISGHTALYWYRQSLGQGPEFLIYFQGTGAADDSGLPNDRFFAVRPEGSVSTLKIQRTERGDSAVYLCASSLYPGSIYEQYFGPGTRLTVT.